This T cell receptor beta chain was sequenced during a study of cytomegalovirus exposure and HLA in healthy donors. Overall study: The 100 million to 140 million unique TCR beta sequences, from roughly 180 million T cells, were found by an earlier analysis.

For this clone: Its antigen is not known.

The PCR ran on 60 Vbeta and 13 Jbeta primers. The assay was immunoSEQ multiplex PCR, and TCRdb's table has in-frame clones only and misses some. The data show more than 110,000 clones, around 77% seen once. At the time of sampling, donors were nominally healthy, though unrecorded immune exposures were likely. Whole-study results and caveats: The study found most TCR sequences rare, yet found some public TCRs in many donors.

The origin of this receptor is a young man in good health and CMV-seronegative. Material: PBMCs.

CDR3 sequence: CASSFDPGQPFSGNTIYF. CDR3 DNA: TGTGCCAGCAGCTTTGACCCGGGACAACCGTTCTCTGGAAACACCATATATTTT. The rearrangement links TRBV7-9 to TRBJ1-3; a possible D gene is TRBD1 (6 bases). CDR3 length equals 18 residues. V shed 3 bases and J shed 0 bases, with 18 bases lying between them. CDR1 is SEHNR and CDR2 is FQNEAQ in the germline V gene (reference sequence).